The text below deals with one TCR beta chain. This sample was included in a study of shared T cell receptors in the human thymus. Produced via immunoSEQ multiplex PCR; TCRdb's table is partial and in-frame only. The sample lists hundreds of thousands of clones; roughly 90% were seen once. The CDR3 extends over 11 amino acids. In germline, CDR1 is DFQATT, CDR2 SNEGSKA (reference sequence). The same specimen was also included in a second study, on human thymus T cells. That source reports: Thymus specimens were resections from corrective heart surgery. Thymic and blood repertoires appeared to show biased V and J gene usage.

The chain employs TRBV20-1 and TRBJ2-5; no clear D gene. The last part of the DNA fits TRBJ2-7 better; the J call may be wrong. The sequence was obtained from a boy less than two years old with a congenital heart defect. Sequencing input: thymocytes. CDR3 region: CSATSAYEQYF. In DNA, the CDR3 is TGCAGTGCTACAAGCGCCTACGAGCAGTACTTC.